This record covers a single TCR beta chain. Per the original data handling: How many nucleated cells were present was estimated from reference gene primer amplification. Measured with immunoSEQ multiplex PCR; TCRdb has only the in-frame clones, and not every one. V and J calls and clone size follow that table, whereas D and trimming were derived from the DNA. Of about 250,000 clones in the sample, around nine tenths are singletons; the top ten hold about 1.7%. This sample is drawn from a study of blood T cell repertoires in COVID-19. Background on the study: From the United States, Italy and Spain came samples of acute and convalescent COVID-19.

The CDR3 is 15 residues long. Germline CDR1 and CDR2: KGHSY and FQNENV. The germline V and J ends were trimmed by 1 base and 0 bases, with 10 bases remaining between them. The receptor comes from a woman in her sixties who had recovered from COVID-19. The chain couples TRBV16 to TRBJ2-7, with D maybe TRBD2 (5 bases). Sequencing input: peripheral blood. DNA of the CDR3: TGTGCCAGCAGCCAATTTTGGGAGAGCTCCTACGAGCAGTACTTC. The encoded protein is CASSQFWESSYEQYF.